A selection of T cell receptor beta chains follows, all from one sample in a study of blood T cell repertoires in COVID-19. Sequenced by immunoSEQ multiplex PCR; TCRdb stores in-frame clones only, minus some. The data show fewer than 300,000 clones, with 83% seen just once and around 6% held by the top ten. What was sequenced was peripheral blood. The receptors come from a man older than 75 with acute or convalescent COVID-19. Each CDR3 is given with its conserved first and last residue. The D gene is left open where the match is weak. Where a row states a size, it is once, few, many or the class of an expanded clone; other rows omit it.

d_gene: TRBD1
v_gene: TRBV6-5
j_gene: TRBJ1-4
abundance: once
CDR3nt: TGTGCCAGCAGTTACTCGGACAGGGTTCAACTGTTTTTT
CDR3aa: CASSYSDRVQLFF

d_gene: NA
v_gene: TRBV6-5
j_gene: TRBJ1-6
abundance: once
CDR3nt: TGTGCCAGCAGTTCCTCTACAGGCATTAATTCACCCCTCCACTTT
CDR3aa: CASSSSTGINSPLHF

d_gene: NA
v_gene: TRBV30
j_gene: TRBJ1-2
abundance: once
CDR3nt: TGTGCCTGGAGTGGCAGGGACTATGGCTACACCTTC
CDR3aa: CAWSGRDYGYTF

d_gene: TRBD1
v_gene: TRBV2
j_gene: TRBJ1-5
abundance: NA
CDR3nt: TGTGCCAGCAGGGGTGAACAGGGGCTAGGCCAGCCCCAGCATTTT
CDR3aa: CASRGEQGLGQPQHF

d_gene: TRBD2
v_gene: TRBV5-5
j_gene: TRBJ2-2
abundance: NA
CDR3nt: TGTGCCAGCAGCTTGTTACTAGCGGGACCCCCCGGCACCGGGGAGCTGTTTTTT
CDR3aa: CASSLLLAGPPGTGELFF

d_gene: TRBD1
v_gene: TRBV20-1
j_gene: TRBJ2-1
abundance: NA
CDR3nt: TGCAGTGCTAGTTCCGCGGGACAGGGAAAGGGCAATGAGCAGTTCTTC
CDR3aa: CSASSAGQGKGNEQFF

d_gene: TRBD1
v_gene: TRBV28
j_gene: TRBJ1-3
abundance: NA
CDR3nt: TGTGCTTTACAGGGGGCCGGAAACACCATATATTTT
CDR3aa: CALQGAGNTIYF

d_gene: NA
v_gene: TRBV7-3
j_gene: TRBJ1-1
abundance: NA
CDR3nt: TGTGCCAGCAGCTTGAGCAGGGGGAACACTGAAGCTTTCTTT
CDR3aa: CASSLSRGNTEAFF

d_gene: TRBD2
v_gene: TRBV7-2
j_gene: TRBJ2-1
abundance: NA
CDR3nt: TGTGCCAGCAGCCCCCAACGGGGGGGCTTTGAGCAGTTCTTC
CDR3aa: CASSPQRGGFEQFF

d_gene: TRBD2
v_gene: TRBV30
j_gene: TRBJ2-3
abundance: NA
CDR3nt: TGTGCCGGCCGACTAGCGGGGGGTCGATATACGCAGTATTTT
CDR3aa: CAGRLAGGRYTQYF

d_gene: TRBD2
v_gene: TRBV5-1
j_gene: TRBJ2-1
abundance: NA
CDR3nt: TGCGCCAGCAGCTCGACCGGGACTAGCGTACACAATGAGCAGTTCTTC
CDR3aa: CASSSTGTSVHNEQFF

d_gene: NA
v_gene: TRBV5-4
j_gene: TRBJ1-2
abundance: NA
CDR3nt: TGTGCCAGCAGTCTACCGGGTGCCGCTCATTACTATGGCTACACCTTC
CDR3aa: CASSLPGAAHYYGYTF

d_gene: TRBD1
v_gene: TRBV29-1
j_gene: TRBJ2-3
abundance: NA
CDR3nt: TGCAGCGTTAACGACAGGGTCCTAGCCACAGATACGCAGTATTTT
CDR3aa: CSVNDRVLATDTQYF

d_gene: TRBD1
v_gene: TRBV19
j_gene: TRBJ1-5
abundance: NA
CDR3nt: TGTGCCAGTAGGACCAGGACAGGGGTTTATAGCAATCAGCCCCAGCATTTT
CDR3aa: CASRTRTGVYSNQPQHF

d_gene: NA
v_gene: TRBV19
j_gene: TRBJ2-3
abundance: NA
CDR3nt: TGTGCCAGTAGTTCCCTGCGCCAACTTAGCACAGATACGCAGTATTTT
CDR3aa: CASSSLRQLSTDTQYF

d_gene: NA
v_gene: TRBV19
j_gene: TRBJ1-2
abundance: NA
CDR3nt: TGTGCCAGTAGGGGGCCGTACTATGGCTACACCTTC
CDR3aa: CASRGPYYGYTF

d_gene: TRBD1
v_gene: TRBV2
j_gene: TRBJ2-7
abundance: NA
CDR3nt: TGTGCCAGCCGAGGAAGGGGGCACGAGCAGTACTTC
CDR3aa: CASRGRGHEQYF

d_gene: NA
v_gene: TRBV4-1
j_gene: TRBJ1-6
abundance: once
CDR3nt: TGCGCCAGCAGCCAAGAAGGGCAGGGGTACTCACCCCTCCACTTT
CDR3aa: CASSQEGQGYSPLHF